Each of the 20 T cell receptor beta chains below was sequenced from the same sample in a study of cytomegalovirus exposure and HLA in healthy donors. The PCR ran on 60 Vbeta and 13 Jbeta primers. Measured with immunoSEQ multiplex PCR; TCRdb has only the in-frame clones, and not every one. Of some 160,000 clones listed, 73% are singletons. The sequencing sample was made of PBMCs. Receptors were obtained from a woman aged 18 to 35 in good health and CMV-seropositive.

There are a few counts of this clone. The chain employs TRBV27 and TRBJ2-5, with D maybe TRBD1 (5 bases). The closer fit of TRBJ2-7 to the DNA end suggests the J call may be wrong. The CDR3 is 15 residues long. Per the germline V gene, CDR1 is MNHEY and CDR2 is SMNVEV (reference sequence). CDR3 amino acids: CASSSRALGSYEQYF. CDR3 sequence (DNA): TGTGCCAGCAGTTCCAGGGCCCTGGGCTCCTACGAGCAGTACTTC.

As DNA, the CDR3 is TGTGCCAGCAGCTTAGAGGGACAGAACACCGGGGAGCTGTTTTTT. The encoded protein is CASSLEGQNTGELFF. The rearrangement links TRBV11-1 to TRBJ2-2; maybe TRBD1 (6 bases). V lost 1 base and J 1 base, leaving 7 bases between the germline ends. CDR1 and CDR2 from the germline V gene are SGHAT and FQDESV (reference sequence). CDR3 length: 15 amino acids. Using reference TRBV11-1 and TRBJ2-2 for the parts outside the CDR3, the full variable domain is EAEVAQSPRYKITEKSQAVAFWCDPISGHATLYWYRQILGQGPELLVQFQDESVVDDSQLPKDRFSAERLKGVDSTLKIQPAELGDSAMYLCASSLEGQNTGELFFGEGSRLTVL.

The DNA for the CDR3 is TGTGCCAGCAGTGTGGGGCCAGCCAAAAACATTCAGTACTTC. Amino acid sequence: CASSVGPAKNIQYF. The gene calls are TRBV6-1 and TRBJ2-4; possible D gene TRBD1, 5 bases. Germline values: CDR1 MNHNS, CDR2 SASEGT. The CDR3 is 14 amino acids. Trimming stripped 4 bases from V and 0 bases from J, with 7 bases between.

This chain connects TRBV7-8 to TRBJ2-3; the match to TRBD2 covers 8 bases. Germline V CDR1 and CDR2: SGHVS, FQNEAQ. The V gene end was trimmed by 5 bases and the J gene end by 0 bases; junction bases not matched to a gene: 10. The CDR3 loop spans 17 amino acids. CDR3 nucleotide sequence: TGTGCCAGCAGCCTGATTTTGAGCGGGAGTAGCACAGATACGCAGTATTTT. Encoded protein: CASSLILSGSSTDTQYF. The variable domain in full, with the rest retrieved from reference TRBV7-8 and TRBJ2-3, is GAGVSQSPRYKVAKRGQDVALRCDPISGHVSLFWYQQALGQGPEFLTYFQNEAQLDKSGLPSDRFFAERPEGSVSTLKIQRTQQEDSAVYLCASSLILSGSSTDTQYFGPGTRLTVL.

The V call is TRBV27, the J call TRBJ2-1; possible D gene TRBD1, 5 bases. This CDR3 comprises 14 residues. Germline CDR1 MNHEY, CDR2 SMNVEV (reference sequence). Trimming stripped 7 bases from V and 5 bases from J, with 15 bases between. The CDR3 nucleotides are TGTGCCAGCACCACTCAAGGGGTAAACAATGAGCAGTTCTTC. It translates to CASTTQGVNNEQFF.

This clone was seen a few times. V gene TRBV4-2 combines with J gene TRBJ2-7, with a possible D match to TRBD1 (6 bases). Germline V gives CDR1 LGHNA, CDR2 YNFKEQ. The V gene lost 1 base and the J gene lost 6 bases, with 13 bases spanning the gap. The CDR3 is 14 residues long. CDR3 coding DNA: TGTGCCAGCAGCCAAGCGTTGGGGGCTCGCGAGCAGTACTTC. Residues: CASSQALGAREQYF.

The chain links TRBV28 to TRBJ1-4; D is unresolved. Trimming took off 6 bases at V and 8 bases at J, with 16 bases between the two ends. This CDR3 is built from 14 residues. In germline, CDR1 is MDHEN, CDR2 SYDVKM. Here the CDR3 DNA reads TGTGCCAGCAGGAGTACGGGAGAGAAGGAAAAACTGTTTTTT. Translating it yields CASRSTGEKEKLFF.

J is TRBJ1-2 and V is TRBV6-5; TRBD1 might be the D (6 bases). CDR3 size: 13 residues. With 10 bases removed from V and 4 bases from J, the gap between germline ends came to 16 bases. CDR1 MNHEY and CDR2 SVGAGI come from the germline V gene. The CDR3 DNA is TGTGCCACCAGAGCAGGGGTAGTCTATGGCTACACCTTC. Its translation is CATRAGVVYGYTF.

The chain joins TRBV7-8 to TRBJ1-1; D is unclear. The germline V gene encodes CDR1 SGHVS and CDR2 FQNEAQ. The CDR3 consists of 15 residues. V lost 1 base and J lost 4, with 13 bases in between. The CDR3 sequence is CASSLVWAGGTEAFF. The CDR3, as DNA: TGTGCCAGCAGCTTAGTATGGGCGGGAGGCACTGAAGCTTTCTTT.

The DNA of the CDR3 is TGTGCCAGCAGTTCCGGACAGGGCGGTGAGCAGTTCTTC. Translation: CASSSGQGGEQFF. The genes are TRBV6-5 and TRBJ2-1; 8 bases agree with TRBD1. The CDR3 totals 13 residues. Per germline, CDR1 MNHEY and CDR2 SVGAGI. Trimming cost V 4 bases and J 9 bases; bases outside gene matches: 5.

V usage is TRBV11-2 and J usage is TRBJ2-7; D is perhaps TRBD1 (6 bases). V was cut by 4 bases and J by 2 bases, with 9 bases left in between. The CDR3 runs to 13 residues. Germline V CDR1 and CDR2: SGHAT, FQNNGV. CDR3 region: CASSYRQAYEQYF. In DNA, the CDR3 is TGTGCCAGCAGCTACCGACAGGCCTACGAGCAGTACTTC.

The gene calls are TRBV2 and TRBJ2-5, with 12 bases lining up with TRBD2. The CDR3 is 17 residues long. CDR1 SNHLY and CDR2 FYNNEI come from the germline V gene. V shed 2 bases, J shed 1 base, and the junction held 5 bases outside the gene matches. The CDR3 bases are TGTGCCAGCAGTGAAACTAGCGGGGGGCTGATCCAAGAGACCCAGTACTTC. Amino acid sequence: CASSETSGGLIQETQYF.

This clone was recorded a few times. This rearrangement joins TRBV9 to TRBJ2-1; D remains unclear. Germline values: CDR1 SGDLS, CDR2 YYNGEE. Trimming pared 4 bases from V and 6 bases from J, leaving 11 bases between. This CDR3 region has 13 residues. The CDR3 nucleotides read TGTGCCAGCAGCCACGGGTATGCCAATGAGCAGTTCTTC. Its translation: CASSHGYANEQFF.

The rearrangement links TRBV5-4 to TRBJ1-1; a possible D gene is TRBD1 (5 bases). The length of the CDR3 is 16 residues. The germline V gene encodes CDR1 SGHNT and CDR2 YYREEE (reference sequence). Trimming stripped 0 bases from V and 1 base from J, with 13 bases between. In DNA, the CDR3 is TGTGCCAGCAGCTTGGGCCCCGGGGGGGGGAACACTGAAGCTTTCTTT. It specifies CASSLGPGGGNTEAFF. Based on the CDR3 plus reference TRBV5-4 and TRBJ1-1, the full variable domain is ETGVTQSPTHLIKTRGQQVTLRCSSQSGHNTVSWYQQALGQGPQFIFQYYREEENGRGNFPPRFSGLQFPNYSSELNVNALELDDSALYLCASSLGPGGGNTEAFFGQGTRLTVV.

There are a few counts of this clone. This sequence joins TRBV6-6 and TRBJ1-4; D is undetermined. CDR3 length equals 16 residues. Germline V gene sequence: CDR1 MNHNY, CDR2 SVGAGI (reference sequence). Between the trimmed V and J ends, which lost 0 bases and 0 bases, there was a span of 8 bases. CDR3 sequence: CASSYSYTSTNEKLFF. The CDR3 DNA reads as TGTGCCAGCAGTTACTCATACACCTCAACTAATGAAAAACTGTTTTTT.

The rearrangement uses TRBV30 and TRBJ1-2; tentatively, D is TRBD1 (5 bases). Trimming left V 3 bases short and J 8 bases short, with 19 bases between. Germline lookup yields CDR1 GTSNPN and CDR2 SVGIG (reference sequence). The CDR3 length is 14 residues. The CDR3, as DNA: TGTGCCTGGAGCTTGGGGTCTGGGGCGCGAGGCTACACCTTC. Protein product: CAWSLGSGARGYTF.

The rearrangement joins TRBV6-5 to TRBJ2-1, with TRBD2 matching 10 bases. V was clipped by 6 bases and J by 7 bases; unmatched bases: 9. The CDR3 is 15 residues long. The germline gives CDR1 MNHEY, CDR2 SVGAGI. CDR3 residues: CASRGSGGAWNEQFF. The CDR3, as DNA: TGTGCCAGCAGGGGAAGCGGGGGGGCTTGGAATGAGCAGTTCTTC.

This clone showed up just a few times. The CDR3 region has the DNA TGTGCCTGGAGAGGTATCGACAGGGGGCACTACGAGCAGTACTTC. Translation gives CAWRGIDRGHYEQYF. V is TRBV30 and J is TRBJ2-7, with 10 nucleotides matching TRBD1. The CDR3 is 15 amino acids. J gave up 3 bases and V 3 bases, and 8 bases lay outside the gene matches. Per the germline V gene, CDR1 is GTSNPN and CDR2 is SVGIG (reference sequence).

The V and J genes are TRBV23-1 and TRBJ2-3; possible D gene TRBD2, 6 bases. TRBV23-1 is known as an ORF, though its function is uncertain. Trimming pared 11 bases from V and 4 bases from J, leaving 13 bases between. This CDR3 comprises 12 residues. As DNA, the CDR3 is TGCGCCGGTTTTAGCGGCGCAGATACGCAGTATTTT. It is translated as CAGFSGADTQYF.

This clone was counted a few times. V usage is TRBV29-1 and J usage is TRBJ2-1; D is perhaps TRBD2 (5 bases). V was clipped by 4 bases and J by 3 bases, with 7 bases between them. CDR3 length: 12 amino acids. CDR1 is SQVTM and CDR2 is ANQGSEA in the germline V gene. CDR3 coding DNA: TGCAGCGTTGGCCGGGGCTACAATGAGCAGTTCTTC. This gives the protein CSVGRGYNEQFF.